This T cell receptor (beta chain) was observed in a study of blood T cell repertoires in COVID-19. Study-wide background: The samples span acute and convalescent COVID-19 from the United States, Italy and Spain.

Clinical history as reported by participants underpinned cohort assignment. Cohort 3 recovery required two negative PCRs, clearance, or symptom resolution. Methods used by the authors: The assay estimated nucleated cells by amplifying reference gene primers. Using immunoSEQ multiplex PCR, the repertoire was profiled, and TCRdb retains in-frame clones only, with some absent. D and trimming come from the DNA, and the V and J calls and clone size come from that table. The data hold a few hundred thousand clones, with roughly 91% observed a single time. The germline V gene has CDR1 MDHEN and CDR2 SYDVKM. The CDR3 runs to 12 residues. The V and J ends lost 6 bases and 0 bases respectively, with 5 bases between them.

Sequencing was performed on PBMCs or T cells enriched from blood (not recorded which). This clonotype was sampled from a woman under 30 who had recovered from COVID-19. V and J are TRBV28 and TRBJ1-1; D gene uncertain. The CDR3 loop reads CASRQVNTEAFF. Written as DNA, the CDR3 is TGTGCCAGCAGACAAGTGAACACTGAAGCTTTCTTT.